The clone carrying this T cell receptor beta chain was observed at least ten times. Looked up from germline, CDR1 is MNHEY and CDR2 is SVGEGT. Trimming pared 7 bases from V and 3 bases from J, leaving 14 bases between. The CDR3 contains 14 residues. Semi-nested PCR with Nested Universal Primer A followed constant-region reverse priming of full-length variable regions. TCRdb fed the 5' RACE reads into MiXCR, producing one record per CDR3 protein. Of approximately 37,000 distinct CDR3 sequences listed, under 20% are singletons. This chain links TRBV6-2 or TRBV6-3 with TRBJ2-3; a possible D gene is TRBD2 (5 bases). Input material: naive CD4+ T cells sorted from a lymph node. Stated subset: naive CD4+ T cells, CD4+CD45RA+CD25-. This clonotype was sampled from a female donor with breast cancer. The CDR3 region has the DNA TGTGCCAGCATAGGAGCGGTGAGAACAGATACGCAGTATTTT. As protein: CASIGAVRTDTQYF.